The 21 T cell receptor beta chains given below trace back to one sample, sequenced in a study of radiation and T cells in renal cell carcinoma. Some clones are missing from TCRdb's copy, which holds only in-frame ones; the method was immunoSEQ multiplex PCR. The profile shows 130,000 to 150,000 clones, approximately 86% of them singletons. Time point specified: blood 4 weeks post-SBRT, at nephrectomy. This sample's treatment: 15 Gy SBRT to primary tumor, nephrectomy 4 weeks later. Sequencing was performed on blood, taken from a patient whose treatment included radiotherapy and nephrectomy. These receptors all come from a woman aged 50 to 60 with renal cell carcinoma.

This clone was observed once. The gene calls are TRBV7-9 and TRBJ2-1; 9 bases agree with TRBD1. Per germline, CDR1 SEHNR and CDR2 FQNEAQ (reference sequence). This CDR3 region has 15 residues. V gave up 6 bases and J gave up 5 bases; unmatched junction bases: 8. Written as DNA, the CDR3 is TGTGCCAGCAGTCGAGAGGACAGGGGTAACAATGAGCAGTTCTTC. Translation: CASSREDRGNNEQFF.

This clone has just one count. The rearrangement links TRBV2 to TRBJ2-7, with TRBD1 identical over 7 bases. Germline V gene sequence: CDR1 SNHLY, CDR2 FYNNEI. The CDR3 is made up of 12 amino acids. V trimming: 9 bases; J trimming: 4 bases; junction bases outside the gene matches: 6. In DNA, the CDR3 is TGTGCCAGAGAGACAGGGTCATACGAGCAGTACTTC. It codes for CARETGSYEQYF.

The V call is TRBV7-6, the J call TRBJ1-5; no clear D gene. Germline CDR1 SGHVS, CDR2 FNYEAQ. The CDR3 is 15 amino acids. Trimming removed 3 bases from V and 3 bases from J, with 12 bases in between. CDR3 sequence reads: CASSLGSQFNQPQHF. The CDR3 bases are TGTGCCAGCAGCTTGGGGTCTCAGTTCAATCAGCCCCAGCATTTT.

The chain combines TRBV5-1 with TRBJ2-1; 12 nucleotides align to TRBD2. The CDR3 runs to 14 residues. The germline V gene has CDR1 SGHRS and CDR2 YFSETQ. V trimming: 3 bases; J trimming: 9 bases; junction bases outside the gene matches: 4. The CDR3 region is CASSSSGRAAEQFF. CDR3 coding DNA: TGCGCCAGCAGCTCTAGCGGGAGGGCCGCTGAGCAGTTCTTC.

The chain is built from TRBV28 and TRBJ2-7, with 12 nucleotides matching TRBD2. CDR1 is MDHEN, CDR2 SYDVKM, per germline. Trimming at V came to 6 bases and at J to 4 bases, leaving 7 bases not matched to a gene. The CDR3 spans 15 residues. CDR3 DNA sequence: TGTGCCAGCAGCTCACTAGCGGGAGGAGGGTACGAGCAGTACTTC. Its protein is CASSSLAGGGYEQYF.

The DNA for the CDR3 is TGCGCCAGCAGCGCCGTCCCGGGACAGGGAACTGAGCAGTTCTTC. It encodes CASSAVPGQGTEQFF. The V gene is TRBV5-1, the J gene TRBJ2-1; 9 bases align to TRBD1. The junction had 11 bases not matched to a gene; V was cut back by 4 bases and J by 9 bases. This CDR3 comprises 15 residues. Germline CDR1 reads SGHRS; CDR2 reads YFSETQ. The full variable domain, completed using reference TRBV5-1 and TRBJ2-1, is KAGVTQTPRYLIKTRGQQVTLSCSPISGHRSVSWYQQTPGQGLQFLFEYFSETQRNKGNFPGRFSGRQFSNSRSEMNVSTLELGDSALYLCASSAVPGQGTEQFFGPGTRLTVL.

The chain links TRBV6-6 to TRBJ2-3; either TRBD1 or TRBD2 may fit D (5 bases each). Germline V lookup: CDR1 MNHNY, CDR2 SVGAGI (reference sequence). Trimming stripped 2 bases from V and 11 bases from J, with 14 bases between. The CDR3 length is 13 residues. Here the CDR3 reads CASSYAARGGQYF. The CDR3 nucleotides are TGTGCCAGCAGTTACGCAGCGAGGGGTGGGCAGTATTTT.

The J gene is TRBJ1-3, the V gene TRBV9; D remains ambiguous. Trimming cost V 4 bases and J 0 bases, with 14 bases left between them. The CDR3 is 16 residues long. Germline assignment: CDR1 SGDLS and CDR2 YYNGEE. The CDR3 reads CASSPSTVNSGNTIYF. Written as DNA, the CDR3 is TGTGCCAGCAGCCCATCGACTGTCAACTCTGGAAACACCATATATTTT.

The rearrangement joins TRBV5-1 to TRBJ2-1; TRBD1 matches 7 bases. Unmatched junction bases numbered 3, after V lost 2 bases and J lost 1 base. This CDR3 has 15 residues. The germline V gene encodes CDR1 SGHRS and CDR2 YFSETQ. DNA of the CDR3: TGCGCCAGCAGCTTAGAGACAGGGTCCTACAATGAGCAGTTCTTC. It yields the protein CASSLETGSYNEQFF.

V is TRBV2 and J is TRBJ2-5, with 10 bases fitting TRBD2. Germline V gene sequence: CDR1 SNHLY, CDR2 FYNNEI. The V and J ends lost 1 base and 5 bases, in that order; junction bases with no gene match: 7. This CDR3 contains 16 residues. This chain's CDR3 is CASSEGLAGELETQYF. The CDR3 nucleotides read TGTGCCAGCAGTGAAGGGCTAGCGGGAGAATTGGAGACCCAGTACTTC.

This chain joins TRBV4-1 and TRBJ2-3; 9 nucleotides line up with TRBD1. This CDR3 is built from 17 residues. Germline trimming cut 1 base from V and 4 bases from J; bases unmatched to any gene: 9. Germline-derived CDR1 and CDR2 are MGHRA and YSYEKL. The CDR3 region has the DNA TGCGCCAGCAGCCAAGGGACAGGGGAAGGGGTAGCAGATACGCAGTATTTT. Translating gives CASSQGTGEGVADTQYF.

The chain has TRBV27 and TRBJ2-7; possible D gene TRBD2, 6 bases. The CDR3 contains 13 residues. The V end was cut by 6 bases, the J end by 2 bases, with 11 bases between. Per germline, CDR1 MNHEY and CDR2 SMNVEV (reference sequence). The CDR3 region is CASSLGGTYEQYF. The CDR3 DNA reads TGTGCCAGCAGCCTCGGGGGAACCTACGAGCAGTACTTC.

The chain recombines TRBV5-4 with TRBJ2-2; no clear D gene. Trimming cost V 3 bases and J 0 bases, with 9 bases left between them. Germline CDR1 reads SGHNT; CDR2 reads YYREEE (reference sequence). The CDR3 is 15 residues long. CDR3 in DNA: TGTGCCAGCAGCTCACCAACGGCGAACACCGGGGAGCTGTTTTTT. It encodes CASSSPTANTGELFF.

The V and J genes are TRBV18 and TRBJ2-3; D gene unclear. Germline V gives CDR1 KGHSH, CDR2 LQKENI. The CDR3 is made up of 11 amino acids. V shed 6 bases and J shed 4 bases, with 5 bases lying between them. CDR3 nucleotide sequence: TGTGCCAGCTCCCCGGCAGATACGCAGTATTTT. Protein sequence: CASSPADTQYF. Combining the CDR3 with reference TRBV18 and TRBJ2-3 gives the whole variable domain NAGVMQNPRHLVRRRGQEARLRCSPMKGHSHVYWYRQLPEEGLKFMVYLQKENIIDESGMPKERFSAEFPKEGPSILRIQQVVRGDSAAYFCASSPADTQYFGPGTRLTVL.

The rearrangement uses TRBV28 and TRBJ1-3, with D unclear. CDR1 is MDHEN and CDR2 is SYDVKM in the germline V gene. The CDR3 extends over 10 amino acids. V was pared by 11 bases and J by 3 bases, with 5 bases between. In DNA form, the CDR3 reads TGTGCCGTCATTGGAAACACCATATATTTT. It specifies CAVIGNTIYF.

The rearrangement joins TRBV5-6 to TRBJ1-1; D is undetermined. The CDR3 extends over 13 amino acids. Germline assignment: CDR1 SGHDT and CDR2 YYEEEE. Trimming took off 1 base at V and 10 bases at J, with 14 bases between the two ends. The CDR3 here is CASSLRQSIGAFF. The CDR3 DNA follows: TGTGCCAGCAGCTTGAGACAATCCATTGGAGCTTTCTTT.

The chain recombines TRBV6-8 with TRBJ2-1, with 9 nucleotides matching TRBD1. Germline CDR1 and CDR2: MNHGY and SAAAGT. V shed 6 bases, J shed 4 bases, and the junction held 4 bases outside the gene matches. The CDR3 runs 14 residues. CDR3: CASSPGTGYNEQFF. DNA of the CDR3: TGTGCCAGCAGCCCCGGGACAGGGTACAATGAGCAGTTCTTC.

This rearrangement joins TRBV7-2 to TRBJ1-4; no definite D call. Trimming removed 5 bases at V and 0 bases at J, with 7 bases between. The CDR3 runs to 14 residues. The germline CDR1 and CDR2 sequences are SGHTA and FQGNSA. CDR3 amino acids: CASSLRTTNEKLFF. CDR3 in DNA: TGTGCCAGCAGCCTCCGTACAACTAATGAAAAACTGTTTTTT. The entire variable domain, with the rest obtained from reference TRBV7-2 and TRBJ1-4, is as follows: GAGVSQSPSNKVTEKGKDVELRCDPISGHTALYWYRQSLGQGLEFLIYFQGNSAPDKSGLPSDRFSAERTGGSVSTLTIQRTQQEDSAVYLCASSLRTTNEKLFFGSGTQLSVL.

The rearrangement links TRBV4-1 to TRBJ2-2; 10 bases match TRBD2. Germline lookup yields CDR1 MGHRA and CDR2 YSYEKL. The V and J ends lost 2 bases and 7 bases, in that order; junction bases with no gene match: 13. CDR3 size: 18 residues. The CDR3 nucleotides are TGCGCCAGCAGCCAATCTTGGGGGAGCGGGAGGGCAAGCGGGGAGCTGTTTTTT. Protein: CASSQSWGSGRASGELFF.

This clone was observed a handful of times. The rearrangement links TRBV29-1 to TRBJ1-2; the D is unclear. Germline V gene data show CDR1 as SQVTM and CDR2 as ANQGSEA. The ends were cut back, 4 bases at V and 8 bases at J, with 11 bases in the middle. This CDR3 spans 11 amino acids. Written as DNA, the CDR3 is TGCAGCGTTGCGACCTGGAGAGGCTACACCTTC. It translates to CSVATWRGYTF.

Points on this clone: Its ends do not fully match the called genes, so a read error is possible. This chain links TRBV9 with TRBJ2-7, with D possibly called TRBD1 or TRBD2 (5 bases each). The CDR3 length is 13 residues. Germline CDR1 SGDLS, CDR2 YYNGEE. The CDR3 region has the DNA TGTGCCAGCGGCGTTTGGGACGGGTACGAGCAGTACTTC. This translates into CASGVWDGYEQYF.